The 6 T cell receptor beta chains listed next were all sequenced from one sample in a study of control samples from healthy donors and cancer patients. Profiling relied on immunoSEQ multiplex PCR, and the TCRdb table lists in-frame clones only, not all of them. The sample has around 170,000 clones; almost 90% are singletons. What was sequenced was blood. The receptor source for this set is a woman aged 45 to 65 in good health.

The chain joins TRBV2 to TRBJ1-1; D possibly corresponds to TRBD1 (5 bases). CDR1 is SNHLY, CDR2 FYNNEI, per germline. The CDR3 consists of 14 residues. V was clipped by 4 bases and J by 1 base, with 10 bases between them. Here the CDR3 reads CASSGRQKNTEAFF. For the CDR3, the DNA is TGTGCCAGCAGTGGCCGACAGAAGAACACTGAAGCTTTCTTT.

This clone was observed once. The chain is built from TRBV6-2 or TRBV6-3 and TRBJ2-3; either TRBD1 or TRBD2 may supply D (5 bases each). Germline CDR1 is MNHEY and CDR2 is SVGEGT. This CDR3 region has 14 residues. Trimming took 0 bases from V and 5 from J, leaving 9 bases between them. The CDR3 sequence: CASSYSGAGDTQYF. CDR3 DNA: TGTGCCAGCAGTTACTCTGGGGCGGGAGATACGCAGTATTTT.

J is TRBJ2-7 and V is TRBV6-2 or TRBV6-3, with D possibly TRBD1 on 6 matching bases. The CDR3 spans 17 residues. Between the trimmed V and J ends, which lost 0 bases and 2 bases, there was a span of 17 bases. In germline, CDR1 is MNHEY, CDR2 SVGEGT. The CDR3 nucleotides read TGTGCCAGCAGTTACTCGGTGGGACACGAGCCAACCTACGAGCAGTACTTC. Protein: CASSYSVGHEPTYEQYF.

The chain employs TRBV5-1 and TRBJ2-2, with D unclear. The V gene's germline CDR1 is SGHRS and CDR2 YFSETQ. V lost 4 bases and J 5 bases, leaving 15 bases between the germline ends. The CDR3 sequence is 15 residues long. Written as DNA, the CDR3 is TGCGCCAGCAGCCCGCCGGGTGGTTGGACCGGGGAGCTGTTTTTT. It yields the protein CASSPPGGWTGELFF.

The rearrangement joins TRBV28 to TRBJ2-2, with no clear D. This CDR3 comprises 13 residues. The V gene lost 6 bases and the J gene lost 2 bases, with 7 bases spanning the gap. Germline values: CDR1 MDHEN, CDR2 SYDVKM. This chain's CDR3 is CASSITNTGELFF. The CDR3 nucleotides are TGTGCCAGCAGCATCACAAACACCGGGGAGCTGTTTTTT.

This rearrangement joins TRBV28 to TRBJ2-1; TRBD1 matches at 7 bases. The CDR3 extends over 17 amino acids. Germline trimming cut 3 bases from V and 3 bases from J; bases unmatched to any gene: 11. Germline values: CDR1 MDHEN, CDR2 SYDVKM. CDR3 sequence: CASSFPPPGQRYNEQFF. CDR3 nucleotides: TGTGCCAGCAGTTTCCCCCCCCCGGGACAGCGCTACAATGAGCAGTTCTTC.